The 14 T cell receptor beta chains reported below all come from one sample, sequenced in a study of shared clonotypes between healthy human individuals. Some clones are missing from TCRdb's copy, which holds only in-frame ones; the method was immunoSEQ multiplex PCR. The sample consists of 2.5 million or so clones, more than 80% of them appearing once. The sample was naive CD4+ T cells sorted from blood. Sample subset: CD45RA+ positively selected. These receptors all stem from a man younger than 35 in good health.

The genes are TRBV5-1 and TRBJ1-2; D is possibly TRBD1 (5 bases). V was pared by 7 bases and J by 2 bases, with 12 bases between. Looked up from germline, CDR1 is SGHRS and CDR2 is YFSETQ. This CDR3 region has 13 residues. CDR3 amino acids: CASGTDYNYGYTF. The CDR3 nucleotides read TGCGCCAGCGGGACGGACTACAACTATGGCTACACCTTC.

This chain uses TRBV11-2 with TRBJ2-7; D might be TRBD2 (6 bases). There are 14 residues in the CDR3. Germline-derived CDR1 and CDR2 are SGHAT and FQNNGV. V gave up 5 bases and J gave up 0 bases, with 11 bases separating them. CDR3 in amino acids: CASSLRDFSYEQYF. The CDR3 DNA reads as TGTGCCAGCAGCCTCCGGGACTTCTCCTACGAGCAGTACTTC.

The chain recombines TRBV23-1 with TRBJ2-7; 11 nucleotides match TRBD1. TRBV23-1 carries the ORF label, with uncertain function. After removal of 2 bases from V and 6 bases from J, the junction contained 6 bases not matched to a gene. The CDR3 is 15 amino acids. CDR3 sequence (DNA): TGCGCCAGCAGTCAAACTGCCGGGACAGGGGGCGAGCAGTACTTC. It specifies CASSQTAGTGGEQYF.

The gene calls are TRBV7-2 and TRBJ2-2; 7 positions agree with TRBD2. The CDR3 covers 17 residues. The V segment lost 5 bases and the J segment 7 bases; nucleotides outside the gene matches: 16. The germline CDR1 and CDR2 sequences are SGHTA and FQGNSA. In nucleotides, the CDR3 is TGTGCCAGCAGCCGCGGGGGAGGACTTCAACGGGTCGGGGAGCTGTTTTTT. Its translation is CASSRGGGLQRVGELFF.

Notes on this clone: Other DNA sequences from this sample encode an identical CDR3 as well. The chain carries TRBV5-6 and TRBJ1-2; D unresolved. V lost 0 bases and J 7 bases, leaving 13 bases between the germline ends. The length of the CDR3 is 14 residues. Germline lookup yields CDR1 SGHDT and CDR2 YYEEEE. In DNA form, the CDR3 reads TGTGCCAGCAGCTTGGCAGGTGGGCTGGGTGGCTACACCTTC. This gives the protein CASSLAGGLGGYTF.

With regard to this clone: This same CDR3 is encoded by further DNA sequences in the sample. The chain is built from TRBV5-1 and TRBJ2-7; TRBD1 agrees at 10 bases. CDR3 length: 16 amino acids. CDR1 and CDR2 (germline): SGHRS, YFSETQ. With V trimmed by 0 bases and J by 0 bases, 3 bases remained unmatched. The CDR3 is CASSLGGTGVSYEQYF. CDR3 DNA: TGCGCCAGCAGCTTGGGAGGGACAGGGGTCTCCTACGAGCAGTACTTC. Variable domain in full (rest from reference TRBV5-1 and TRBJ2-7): KAGVTQTPRYLIKTRGQQVTLSCSPISGHRSVSWYQQTPGQGLQFLFEYFSETQRNKGNFPGRFSGRQFSNSRSEMNVSTLELGDSALYLCASSLGGTGVSYEQYFGPGTRLTVT.

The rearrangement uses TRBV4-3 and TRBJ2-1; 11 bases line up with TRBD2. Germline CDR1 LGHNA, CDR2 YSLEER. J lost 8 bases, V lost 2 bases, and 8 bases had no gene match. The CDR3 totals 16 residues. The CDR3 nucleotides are TGCGCCAGCAGCCAAAATATAGCGGGAGGGCCCGATGAGCAGTTCTTC. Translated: CASSQNIAGGPDEQFF.

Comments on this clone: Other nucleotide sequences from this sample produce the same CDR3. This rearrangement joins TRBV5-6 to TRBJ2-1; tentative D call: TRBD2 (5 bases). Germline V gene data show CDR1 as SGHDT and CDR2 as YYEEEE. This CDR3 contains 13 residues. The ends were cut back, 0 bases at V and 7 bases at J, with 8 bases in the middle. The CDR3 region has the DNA TGTGCCAGCAGCTTGGGGAGGAGGAATGAGCAGTTCTTC. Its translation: CASSLGRRNEQFF.

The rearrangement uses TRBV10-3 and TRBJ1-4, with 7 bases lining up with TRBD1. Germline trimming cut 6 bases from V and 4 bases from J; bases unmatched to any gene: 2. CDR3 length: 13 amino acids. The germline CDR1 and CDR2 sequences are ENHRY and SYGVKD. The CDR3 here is CAIRTGVNEKLFF. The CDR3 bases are TGTGCCATCAGAACAGGGGTTAATGAAAAACTGTTTTTT.

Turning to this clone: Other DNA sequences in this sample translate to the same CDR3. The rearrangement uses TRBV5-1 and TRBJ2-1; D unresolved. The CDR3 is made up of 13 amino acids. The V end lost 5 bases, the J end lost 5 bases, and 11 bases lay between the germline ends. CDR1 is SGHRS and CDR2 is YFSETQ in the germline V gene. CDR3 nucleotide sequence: TGCGCCAGCAGTTCTCGGACGGACAATGAGCAGTTCTTC. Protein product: CASSSRTDNEQFF.

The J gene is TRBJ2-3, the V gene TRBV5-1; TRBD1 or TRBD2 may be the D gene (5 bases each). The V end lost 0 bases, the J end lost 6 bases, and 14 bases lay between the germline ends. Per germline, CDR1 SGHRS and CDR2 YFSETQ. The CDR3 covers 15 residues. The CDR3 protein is CASSLDGANRDTQYF. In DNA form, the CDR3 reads TGCGCCAGCAGCTTGGACGGGGCTAATCGGGATACGCAGTATTTT.

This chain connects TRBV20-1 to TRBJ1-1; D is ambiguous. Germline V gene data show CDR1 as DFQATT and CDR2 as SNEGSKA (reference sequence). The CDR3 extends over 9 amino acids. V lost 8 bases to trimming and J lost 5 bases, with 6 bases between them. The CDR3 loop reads CSPRTEAFF. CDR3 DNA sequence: TGCAGTCCCCGGACTGAAGCTTTCTTT.

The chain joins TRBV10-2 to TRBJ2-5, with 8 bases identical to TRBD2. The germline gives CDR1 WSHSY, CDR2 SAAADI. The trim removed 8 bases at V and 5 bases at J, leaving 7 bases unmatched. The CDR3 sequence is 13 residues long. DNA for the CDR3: TGCGCCAGCTCGGGGGGGGCCGGGGAGACCCAGTACTTC. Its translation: CASSGGAGETQYF.

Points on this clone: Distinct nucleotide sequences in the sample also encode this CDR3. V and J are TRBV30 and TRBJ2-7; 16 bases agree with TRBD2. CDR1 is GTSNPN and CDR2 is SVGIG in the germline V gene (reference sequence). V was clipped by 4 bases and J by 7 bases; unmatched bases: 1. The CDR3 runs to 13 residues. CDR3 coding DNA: TGTGCCTGGATGGGACTAGCGGGGGGGGAGCAGTACTTC. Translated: CAWMGLAGGEQYF. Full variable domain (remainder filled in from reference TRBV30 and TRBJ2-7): SQTIHQWPATLVQPVGSPLSLECTVEGTSNPNLYWYRQAAGRGLQLLFYSVGIGQISSEVPQNLSASRPQDRQFILSSKKLLLSDSGFYLCAWMGLAGGEQYFGPGTRLTVT.